The 21 T cell receptor beta chains reported below all come from one sample, sequenced in a study of T cells in women clearing cervical HPV infection. Assay used: immunoSEQ multiplex PCR; TCRdb lists only in-frame clones, some missing. The table for this sample gives about 39,000 clones. The sequencing sample was made of blood buffy coat. The receptors were sampled from a woman aged 18 to 75 with a cervical HPV16 infection that either progressed to CIN3+ or cleared (not recorded which).

On this clone: The read falls 3 residues short of the CDR3 end, and the missing part is taken from the germline J gene. V gene TRBV20-1 combines with J gene TRBJ1-1; no clear D gene. The germline V gene encodes CDR1 DFQATT and CDR2 SNEGSKA (reference sequence). The CDR3 covers 12 residues. CDR3 DNA, as far as it was read: TGCAGTGTTTCCGGGGTGACTGAAAAA. Amino acid sequence: CSVSGVTEK. Given in full, the CDR3 is CSVSGVTEKAFF.

The CDR3 loop reads CASSLVLAGGPGETQYF. The part of the CDR3 DNA that was read is TGCGCCAGCAGCTTGGTTCTAGCGGGAGGCCCGGGGGAGACC. The rearrangement uses TRBV5-1 and TRBJ2-5; 11 bases fit TRBD2. The read ends 3 residues before the CDR3 terminus; that terminus is restored from the germline J gene. The V segment lost 0 bases and the J segment 5 bases; nucleotides outside the gene matches: 9. In germline, CDR1 is SGHRS, CDR2 YFSETQ. The CDR3 runs to 17 residues.

On this clone itself: The CDR3 is cut off 3 residues early in the read; its end comes from the germline J gene. The chain links TRBV2 to TRBJ2-5, with D possibly TRBD1 on 6 matching bases. CDR3 length: 12 amino acids. Germline V CDR1 and CDR2: SNHLY, FYNNEI. Trimming shortened V by 8 bases and J by 0 bases, and 7 bases separated the two germline ends. CDR3 DNA, as far as it was read: TGTGCCAGCGGGACATACCAAGAGACC. Encoded protein: CASGTYQET. The full CDR3 protein reads CASGTYQETQYF.

The sequenced CDR3 bases are TGTGCCAGTAATGGGGGCTTAAAAAACACTGAA. This translates into CASNGGLKNTE. The whole CDR3 sequence reads CASNGGLKNTEAFF. This chain uses TRBV19 with TRBJ1-1, with D possibly matching TRBD1 (6 bases). The sequenced fragment ends 3 residues before the CDR3 boundary, so the rest is inferred from the germline J gene. V was pared by 7 bases and J by 2 bases, with 14 bases between. This CDR3 has 14 amino acids. Per the germline V gene, CDR1 is LNHDA and CDR2 is SQIVND (reference sequence).

For this clone: The CDR3 end lies 3 residues beyond the end of the read and is filled in from the germline J gene. The V gene is TRBV7-2, the J gene TRBJ2-7, with a weak D call TRBD1 (5 bases). The germline V and J ends were trimmed by 4 bases and 2 bases, with 12 bases remaining between them. Germline V gene lookup returns CDR1 SGHTA and CDR2 FQGNSA. The CDR3 is made up of 14 amino acids. CDR3 sequence: CASSYDRVTYEQYF. The sequenced CDR3 bases are TGTGCCAGCAGCTACGACAGAGTCACCTACGAG.

On this clone itself: The CDR3 goes on 3 residues after the read ends, and that part is filled in from the germline J gene. The V and J genes are TRBV11-2 and TRBJ2-5; weak D call: TRBD2 (6 bases). Germline assignment: CDR1 SGHAT and CDR2 FQNNGV. The CDR3 runs to 13 residues. Trimming cost V 5 bases and J 4 bases, with 11 bases left between them. Here the CDR3 reads CASSDPGGETQYF. CDR3 DNA, as far as it was read: TGTGCCAGCAGCGACCCCGGGGGAGAGACC.

Notes on this clone: The CDR3 end is not reached by the read, which stops 3 residues before it; the germline J gene fills it in. The V gene is TRBV2, the J gene TRBJ1-5; TRBD1 aligns across 8 bases. The length of the CDR3 is 15 residues. With 2 bases clipped from V and 6 bases from J, the junction kept 6 bases outside the gene matches. Germline CDR1 SNHLY, CDR2 FYNNEI. The CDR3 protein is CASSENTGGGQPQHF. CDR3 bases read: TGTGCCAGCAGTGAAAACACAGGGGGTGGTCAGCCC.

Concerning this clone: The read halts 3 residues ahead of the CDR3 end, with the missing end drawn from the germline J gene. This chain joins TRBV20-1 and TRBJ2-3; TRBD2 aligns across 12 bases. The CDR3 sequence is 14 residues long. The ends lost 5 bases at V and 2 bases at J; junction bases unmatched: 2. CDR1 and CDR2 from the germline V gene are DFQATT and SNEGSKA (reference sequence). The CDR3 loop reads CSARTSGNTDTQYF. The CDR3 DNA, read in part, is TGCAGTGCTCGGACTAGCGGGAACACAGATACG.

As concerns this clone: The read falls 3 residues short of the CDR3 end, and the missing part is taken from the germline J gene. The V call is TRBV6-2 or TRBV6-3, the J call TRBJ1-2; 7 bases are a match to TRBD1. V lost 6 bases to trimming and J lost 3 bases; unmatched junction nucleotides: 4. The CDR3 contains 13 residues. The germline CDR1 and CDR2 sequences are MNHEY and SVGEGT. CDR3 amino acids: CASSRQGDYGYTF. The CDR3 DNA, read in part, is TGTGCCAGCAGCCGACAGGGAGACTATGGC.

As for this clone: The missing CDR3 end, 3 residues past where the read stops, is filled in from the germline J gene. This sequence joins TRBV20-1 and TRBJ2-1; 11 nucleotides agree with TRBD1. The junction had 11 bases not matched to a gene; V was cut back by 0 bases and J by 7 bases. Germline loops: CDR1 DFQATT, CDR2 SNEGSKA (reference sequence). The length of the CDR3 is 17 residues. The sequenced CDR3 bases are TGCAGTGCTAGAGATCCCGCCGGGACAGGGGGAGGTAATGAG. Amino acid sequence: CSARDPAGTGGGNE. In full, the CDR3 reads CSARDPAGTGGGNEQFF.

To note about this clone: The observed sequence ends 3 residues before the CDR3 terminus, with the missing tail filled in from the germline J gene. The chain joins TRBV30 to TRBJ1-4; D is unresolved. The germline gives CDR1 GTSNPN, CDR2 SVGIG (reference sequence). V was cut by 6 bases and J by 8 bases, with 16 bases left in between. There are 13 residues in the CDR3. The chain's CDR3 is CACQTAVREKLFF. The DNA read from the CDR3 is TGTGCCTGTCAGACGGCTGTGCGGGAAAAA.

With regard to this clone: The read finishes 3 residues shy of the CDR3 end, and the germline J gene is used to complete it. V is TRBV18 and J is TRBJ2-1; 12 positions agree with TRBD2. Germline CDR1 reads KGHSH; CDR2 reads LQKENI. The CDR3 extends over 17 amino acids. Unmatched junction bases numbered 11, after V lost 5 bases and J lost 6 bases. The CDR3: CASSMGQPGLAGNEQFF. Partial CDR3 DNA: TGTGCCAGCTCAATGGGACAGCCGGGACTAGCGGGCAATGAG.

On this clone itself: The missing CDR3 end, 3 residues past where the read stops, is filled in from the germline J gene. V and J are TRBV7-8 and TRBJ2-5, with D possibly matching TRBD2 (5 bases). The CDR3 runs 14 residues. Germline-derived CDR1 and CDR2 are SGHVS and FQNEAQ. The ends were cut back, 5 bases at V and 4 bases at J, with 14 bases in the middle. CDR3 DNA (partial): TGTGCCAGCAGCCGCCATCTAGCAGGAGAGACC. Protein sequence: CASSRHLAGET. In full, the CDR3 reads CASSRHLAGETQYF.

To note about this clone: The junction departs from germline at one end; a sequencing error may be responsible. The read falls 3 residues short of the CDR3 end, and the missing part is taken from the germline J gene. The chain is built from TRBV7-3 and TRBJ2-3; 8 bases are shared with TRBD2. In germline, CDR1 is SGHTA, CDR2 FQGTGA. This CDR3 has 15 residues. The sequenced part of the CDR3 DNA is TGTGCCAGCAGCTTAAACAGCGGGAGTCCAGAGACG. Residues: CASSLNSGSPET. The CDR3, in full, reads CASSLNSGSPETQYF.

CDR3 sequence: CSARDRRDTTGDRYGYTF. The CDR3 bases that were read are TGCAGTGCTAGAGATCGGCGAGATACCACAGGGGATCGCTATGGC. The gene calls are TRBV20-1 and TRBJ1-2; 7 bases agree with TRBD1. The missing CDR3 end, 3 residues past where the read stops, is filled in from the germline J gene. The CDR3 runs 18 residues. Germline CDR1 reads DFQATT; CDR2 reads SNEGSKA (reference sequence). V trimming: 0 bases; J trimming: 4 bases; junction bases outside the gene matches: 17.

In regard to this clone: The observed sequence ends 3 residues before the CDR3 terminus, with the missing tail filled in from the germline J gene. The chain has TRBV2 and TRBJ2-3, with D uncertain. V shed 0 bases and J shed 1 base, with 8 bases lying between them. The CDR3 spans 15 residues. Germline V gives CDR1 SNHLY, CDR2 FYNNEI. CDR3 amino acids: CASSEATGGTDTQYF. The sequenced CDR3 bases are TGTGCCAGCAGTGAAGCGACTGGAGGCACAGATACG.

A word on this clone: The read ends 3 residues early relative to the CDR3; the germline J gene fills the gap. The chain recombines TRBV20-1 with TRBJ2-7; 11 bases are shared with TRBD2. Losses at the gene ends were 1 base for V and 4 bases for J; bases not matched to a gene: 6. The CDR3 length is 15 residues. From germline, CDR1 is DFQATT and CDR2 SNEGSKA (reference sequence). The CDR3 sequence is CSARATSGSEYEQYF. Partial CDR3 DNA: TGCAGTGCTAGAGCCACTAGCGGGAGTGAATACGAG.

With respect to this clone: The read terminates 3 residues before the CDR3 end, so the remaining end is supplied by the germline J gene. The genes are TRBV14 and TRBJ1-1, with a tentative D call TRBD1 (6 bases). The CDR3 is 15 amino acids. The ends were cut back, 0 bases at V and 3 bases at J, with 11 bases in the middle. CDR1 is SGHDN, CDR2 FVKESK, per germline. The chain's CDR3 is CASSQEQGKDTEAFF. Incomplete CDR3 DNA: TGTGCCAGCAGCCAAGAACAGGGCAAAGACACTGAA.

Of note for this clone: The read finishes 3 residues shy of the CDR3 end, and the germline J gene is used to complete it. The chain is built from TRBV6-1 and TRBJ1-2; D is ambiguous. Looked up from germline, CDR1 is MNHNS and CDR2 is SASEGT. V dropped 4 bases and J dropped 3 bases, with 15 bases sitting between them. CDR3 size: 15 residues. The covered CDR3 bases are TGTGCCAGCAGTGCTCGCCCCTTCCAGTACTATGGC. Its translation: CASSARPFQYYG. The entire CDR3 protein reads CASSARPFQYYGYTF.

As for this clone: Sequencing ends 3 residues short of the CDR3 end; the germline J gene provides the rest. The gene calls are TRBV2 and TRBJ2-2; the D gene is possibly TRBD2 (6 bases). CDR3 length: 13 residues. Per germline, CDR1 SNHLY and CDR2 FYNNEI. Here the CDR3 reads CASRRETNEKLFF. The CDR3 bases that were read are TGTGCCAGCCGGAGGGAGACTAATGAAAAG.

On this clone: The read stops 3 residues short of the end of the CDR3; the missing end is completed from the germline J gene. This rearrangement joins TRBV7-8 to TRBJ2-1; the match to TRBD2 covers 8 bases. The germline V gene encodes CDR1 SGHVS and CDR2 FQNEAQ. V dropped 5 bases and J dropped 4; count of bases not matched to a gene: 7. This CDR3 has 15 residues. The CDR3 DNA, read in part, is TGTGCCAGCAGCCAAACAGCGGGGGCTTACAATGAG. It codes for CASSQTAGAYNE. Given in full, the CDR3 is CASSQTAGAYNEQFF.